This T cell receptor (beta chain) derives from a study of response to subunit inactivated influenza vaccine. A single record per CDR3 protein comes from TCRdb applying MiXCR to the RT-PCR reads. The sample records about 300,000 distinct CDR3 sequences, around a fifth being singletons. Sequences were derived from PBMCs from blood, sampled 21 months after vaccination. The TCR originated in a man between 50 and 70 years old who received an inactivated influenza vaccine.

CDR3 bases: TGTGCCACCCAACAATCGGGAGCGTACTACAATGAGCAGTTCTTC. As protein: CATQQSGAYYNEQFF. V is TRBV5-4 and J is TRBJ2-1; D might be TRBD2 (6 bases). The CDR3 contains 15 residues. Germline CDR1 reads SGHNT; CDR2 reads YYREEE (reference sequence). With 9 bases removed from V and 3 bases from J, the gap between germline ends came to 19 bases.